Sequencing of this T cell receptor beta chain was carried out in a study of blood T cell repertoires in COVID-19. Across the study: T cells, B-cell-depleted T cells, or PBMCs supplied cDNA or gDNA.

CDR1 SGHRS and CDR2 YFSETQ come from the germline V gene. Trimming removed 3 bases at V and 2 bases at J, with 15 bases between. CDR3 size: 15 residues. This clone was seen only a few times. Here immunoSEQ multiplex PCR was the method, and the copy in TCRdb shows in-frame clones only, minus some. Here the sample spans fewer than 200,000 clones, around nine tenths being singletons. The chain has TRBV5-1 and TRBJ2-7, with a tentative D call TRBD2 (5 bases). The sequenced material came from peripheral blood. The clonotype was recovered from a woman aged 65 to 85 with COVID-19, enrolled during active disease. DNA of the CDR3: TGCGCCAGCAGCTACGCCGGTGACTACCCCTACGAGCAGTACTTC. This sequence encodes CASSYAGDYPYEQYF.